Below are 11 T cell receptor beta chains sequenced from a single sample in a study of molecular identifiers for immune sequencing clone quantification. TCRdb recomputed calls from the PCR reads with MiXCR, one row per CDR3 protein. In the table there are under 75,000 distinct CDR3 sequences, over 15% of which are singletons. The source material was naive CD8+ T cells from blood, with Jurkat cell RNA spiked in. Subset: FACS-sorted CD8+CD4-CCR7+CD45RA+ naive T cells. Every receptor here comes from a human donor in good health. Some libraries in this study had Jurkat cell RNA spiked in.

The sample holds a few counts of this clonotype. A much larger clone is a single base away; this may be a read error. The final CDR3 position lacks the conserved phenylalanine or tryptophan, pointing to a likely read error. This sequence joins TRBV28 and TRBJ1-5; D is undetermined. CDR3 size: 17 residues. V lost 6 bases and J 4 bases, leaving 22 bases between the germline ends. CDR1 is MDHEN and CDR2 is SYDVKM in the germline V gene. The CDR3 DNA reads as TGTGCCAGCAGACTAACCTTTTATTTCGGGGAAAATCAGCCCCAGCATTAT. Translated: CASRLTFYFGENQPQHY.

This clonotype was recorded at least ten times. V usage is TRBV7-9 and J usage is TRBJ2-3, with D perhaps given as TRBD1 or TRBD2 (5 bases each). The germline V and J ends were trimmed by 4 bases and 3 bases, with 11 bases remaining between them. This CDR3 is 14 amino acids long. Germline loops: CDR1 SEHNR, CDR2 FQNEAQ (reference sequence). CDR3: CASSWVGGTDTQYF. The CDR3, as DNA: TGTGCCAGCAGCTGGGTTGGGGGTACAGATACGCAGTATTTT.

The chain is built from TRBV4-1 and TRBJ2-7; 12 bases fit TRBD2. Germline loops: CDR1 MGHRA, CDR2 YSYEKL. The CDR3 sequence is 17 residues long. J lost 4 bases, V lost 1 base, and 8 bases had no gene match. In DNA form, the CDR3 reads TGCGCCAGCAGCCAAGGGAGGACTAGCGGGAACCCGTACGAGCAGTACTTC. It translates to CASSQGRTSGNPYEQYF.

There are many counts of this clonotype. V is TRBV5-4 and J is TRBJ2-5, with D possibly TRBD2 on 6 matching bases. V was shortened by 2 bases and J by 2 bases, with 13 bases between the two germline ends. This CDR3 contains 15 residues. Germline V gene data show CDR1 as SGHNT and CDR2 as YYREEE (reference sequence). The CDR3 loop is CASSFTPGTQETQYF. CDR3 in DNA: TGTGCCAGCAGCTTTACCCCCGGGACTCAAGAGACCCAGTACTTC.

This clonotype was observed at least ten times. The rearrangement joins TRBV7-9 to TRBJ1-1, with 8 bases that match TRBD1. In germline, CDR1 is SEHNR, CDR2 FQNEAQ (reference sequence). V was pared by 6 bases and J by 0 bases, with 6 bases of the junction left unmatched. The CDR3 spans 15 residues. The CDR3: CASRRTGPMNTEAFF. The CDR3 DNA reads as TGTGCCAGCAGGAGGACAGGGCCGATGAACACTGAAGCTTTCTTT.

This clonotype was observed at least ten times. The CDR3 DNA reads as TGTGCCAGCTCACCTCGAGAGCGGGAGGGCCAGGAGACCCAGTACTTC. Its protein is CASSPREREGQETQYF. J is TRBJ2-5 and V is TRBV18, with 10 bases that match TRBD2. CDR3 length: 16 amino acids. The germline V gene has CDR1 KGHSH and CDR2 LQKENI. V gave up 3 bases and J gave up 5 bases; unmatched junction bases: 9.

A word on this clonotype: A read error is possible here, since a much larger clone lies one base away. The gene calls are TRBV5-1 and TRBJ2-7; 9 nucleotides match TRBD1. Germline values: CDR1 SGHRS, CDR2 YFSETQ. The CDR3 is 14 residues long. For the CDR3, the DNA is TGCGCCGGCAGCTACGGGACAGGGTTCTACGAGCAGTACTTC. Its protein product is CAGSYGTGFYEQYF.

V gene TRBV19 combines with J gene TRBJ2-1; the D call may be TRBD1 or TRBD2 (6 bases each). This CDR3 is 17 amino acids long. The germline gives CDR1 LNHDA, CDR2 SQIVND (reference sequence). V was clipped by 3 bases and J by 3 bases, with 18 bases between them. The CDR3 region is CASSIRGGTLNYNEQFF. The CDR3 DNA follows: TGTGCCAGTAGTATCAGGGGCGGGACACTCAACTACAATGAGCAGTTCTTC.

Ten or more counts support this clonotype. The J gene is TRBJ2-2, the V gene TRBV5-5; 9 bases align to TRBD1. With 4 bases clipped from V and 2 bases from J, the junction kept 15 bases outside the gene matches. This CDR3 is 19 amino acids long. Germline V gene lookup returns CDR1 SGHKS and CDR2 YYEKEE (reference sequence). The CDR3 sequence is CASSVGTGSIVSNTGELFF. The CDR3 DNA is TGTGCCAGCAGCGTCGGGACAGGGTCTATAGTTTCCAACACCGGGGAGCTGTTTTTT.

As to this clonotype: A read error may be the cause here, since a much bigger clone is one base away. The rearrangement joins TRBV28 to TRBJ1-5; D gene uncertain. CDR1 and CDR2 (germline): MDHEN, SYDVKM. The V end was cut by 3 bases, the J end by 5 bases, with 8 bases between. The CDR3 has 13 residues. CDR3 residues: CASSLIPHQPQHF. As DNA, the CDR3 is TGTGCCAGCAGTTTGATCCCCCATCAGCCCCAGCATTTT.

This clonotype occurred many times. This sequence joins TRBV3-1 and TRBJ2-3; no clear D gene. Germline V gene data show CDR1 as LGHDT and CDR2 as YNNKEL (reference sequence). There are 12 residues in the CDR3. Trimming pared 1 base from V and 6 bases from J, leaving 5 bases between. Written as DNA, the CDR3 is TGTGCCAGCAGCCAAGCGCCGGATACGCAGTATTTT. This encodes CASSQAPDTQYF.